Described below is a single T cell receptor (beta chain) sequence and its context. Its specificity is not known. The sample originates from a study of T cell responses to AZD1222 COVID-19 vaccine. Study-level points and caveats: Spike-specific TCR breadth and depth were elevated following two AZD1222 doses. Repertoires in all cases were sampled only once the peak T cell response had passed. Clonal diversity was possibly underestimated, and the donors were mostly white British, with more females.

The V segment lost 7 bases and the J segment 3 bases; nucleotides outside the gene matches: 10. The CDR3 runs 15 residues. Per germline, CDR1 GTSNPN and CDR2 SVGIG (reference sequence). Researchers grouped second doses given at about 4 or about 12 weeks into one pool. Assay used: immunoSEQ multiplex PCR; TCRdb lists only in-frame clones, some missing. The sample contains under 150,000 clones, more than 90% of which appear only once. This sequence joins TRBV30 and TRBJ2-2, with 8 nucleotides matching TRBD1. Here the sequenced sample was peripheral blood, taken 28 days after the second AZD1222 dose. The clonotype originates from an adult who received the AZD1222 COVID-19 vaccine. The CDR3 coding sequence is TGTGCCTCAACCCCGGGACAGGAGTACACCGGGGAGCTGTTTTTT. Translating gives CASTPGQEYTGELFF.